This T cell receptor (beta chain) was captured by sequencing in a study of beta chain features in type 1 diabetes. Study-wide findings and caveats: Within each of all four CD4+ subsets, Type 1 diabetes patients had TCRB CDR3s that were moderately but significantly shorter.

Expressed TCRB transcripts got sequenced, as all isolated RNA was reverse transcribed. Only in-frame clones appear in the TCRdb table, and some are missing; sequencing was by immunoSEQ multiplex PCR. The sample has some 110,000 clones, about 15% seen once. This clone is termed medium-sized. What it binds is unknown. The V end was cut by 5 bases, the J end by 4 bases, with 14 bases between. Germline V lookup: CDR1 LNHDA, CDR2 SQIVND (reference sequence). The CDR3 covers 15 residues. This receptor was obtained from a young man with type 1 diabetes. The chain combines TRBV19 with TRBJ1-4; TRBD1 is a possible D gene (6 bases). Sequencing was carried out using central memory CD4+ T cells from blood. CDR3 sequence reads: CASSAPGQDNEKLFF. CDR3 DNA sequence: TGTGCCAGTAGTGCCCCGGGACAAGATAATGAAAAACTGTTTTTT. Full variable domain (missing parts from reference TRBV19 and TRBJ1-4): DGGITQSPKYLFRKEGQNVTLSCEQNLNHDAMYWYRQDPGQGLRLIYYSQIVNDFQKGDIAEGYSVSREKKESFPLTVTSAQKNPTAFYLCASSAPGQDNEKLFFGSGTQLSVL.